This TCR beta chain is from a study of radiotherapy plus CTLA-4 blockade in lung cancer. Study details: Across the patients, objective responses occurred in about 18%, and disease control in around 31%.

Notes on this clone: The target antigen is unknown.

The germline V and J ends were trimmed by 7 bases and 10 bases, with 17 bases remaining between them. This CDR3 contains 13 residues. From germline, CDR1 is MNHEY and CDR2 SMNVEV (reference sequence). TCRdb's table, derived via immunoSEQ multiplex PCR, lists solely in-frame clones and lacks some. The sample consists of around 110,000 clones, about 87% of them appearing once. Study findings and constraints: Per reports, early blood T cell clone dynamics, plus interferon-beta, forecast response most strongly. TCR clones originating in tumors grew in number in blood after radiotherapy plus ipilimumab.

Treatment of patients with chemo-refractory metastatic non-small-cell lung cancer consisted of focal radiation plus CTLA-4 blockade with ipilimumab. The material was peripheral blood, obtained from a patient treated with radiotherapy plus ipilimumab. The V and J genes are TRBV27 and TRBJ2-1; D possibly corresponds to TRBD1 (5 bases). The TCR was taken from a human donor with non-small cell lung cancer that progressed on radiotherapy plus ipilimumab. For the CDR3, the DNA is TGTGCCAGCACCGCAACGGGCCAGGGAGAGCAGTTCTTC. It encodes CASTATGQGEQFF.